This entry concerns a single T cell receptor (beta chain). Method: immunoSEQ multiplex PCR; TCRdb's copy keeps in-frame clones and lacks some. Among approximately 70,000 clones listed, about 95% were seen once. This CDR3 comprises 15 residues. Germline V gene lookup returns CDR1 SGHAT and CDR2 FQNNGV. With 4 bases clipped from V and 9 bases from J, the junction kept 11 bases outside the gene matches. This sample is drawn from a study of technical replicates of blood from several donors. The sequence was collected from a human donor in good health. The sequencing input was T cells isolated from PBMCs. The V call is TRBV11-2, the J call TRBJ1-4; TRBD1 agrees at 7 bases. CDR3 in amino acids: CASSSRGTAEKKLFF. In nucleotides, the CDR3 is TGTGCCAGCAGCTCACGGGGGACAGCAGAAAAAAAACTGTTTTTT. The entire variable domain, with the rest obtained from reference TRBV11-2 and TRBJ1-4, is as follows: EAGVAQSPRYKIIEKRQSVAFWCNPISGHATLYWYQQILGQGPKLLIQFQNNGVVDDSQLPKDRFSAERLKGVDSTLKIQPAKLEDSAVYLCASSSRGTAEKKLFFGSGTQLSVL.